These T cell receptor beta chains were read from a single sample in a study of cytomegalovirus exposure and HLA in healthy donors. The assay was immunoSEQ multiplex PCR, and TCRdb's table has in-frame clones only and misses some. This sample's clone table lists under 95,000 clones. Input material: PBMCs. All receptors derive from a man aged 18 to 29 in good health and CMV-seropositive. CDR3s include the opening cysteine and the closing phenylalanine or tryptophan. The D gene is left open where the match is weak.

d_call j_call v_call cdr3_aa cdr3_nt
- TRBJ1-1 TRBV6-1 CASSPLGGGTEAFF TGTGCCAGCAGTCCCCTTGGGGGGGGCACTGAAGCTTTCTTT
- TRBJ2-7 TRBV15 CATSRVVEGEQYF TGTGCCACCAGCAGAGTAGTTGAGGGCGAGCAGTACTTC
- TRBJ2-7 TRBV25-1 CASSEYPAYEQYF TGTGCCAGCAGTGAATATCCAGCCTACGAGCAGTACTTC
TRBD1 TRBJ2-2 TRBV6-1 CASSEAPGGTGELFF TGTGCCAGCAGTGAAGCCCCAGGGGGCACCGGGGAGCTGTTTTTT
TRBD2 TRBJ2-1 TRBV27 CASSPRLAGGRSHEQFF TGTGCCAGCAGTCCCCGACTAGCGGGAGGGCGGTCGCATGAGCAGTTCTTC
TRBD1 TRBJ2-7 TRBV27 CASRPSGTGGYEQYF TGTGCCAGCAGACCCTCCGGGACAGGGGGCTACGAGCAGTACTTC
TRBD1 TRBJ2-7 TRBV19 CASSPGQGIWGYEQYF TGTGCCAGTAGCCCGGGACAGGGAATATGGGGCTACGAGCAGTACTTC
TRBD1 TRBJ1-1 TRBV19 CASSITGGTEAFF TGTGCCAGTAGTATCACAGGGGGAACTGAAGCTTTCTTT
TRBD2 TRBJ2-2 TRBV13 CASSFGTSGKGELFF TGTGCCAGCAGCTTTGGGACTAGCGGGAAGGGGGAGCTGTTTTTT
TRBD1 TRBJ1-6 TRBV19 CASSIQGAAMWNSPLHF TGTGCCAGTAGTATTCAGGGGGCAGCGATGTGGAATTCACCCCTCCACTTT
- TRBJ2-3 TRBV25-1 CASSEQSTDTQYF TGTGCCAGCAGTGAACAGAGCACAGATACGCAGTATTTT
- TRBJ2-7 TRBV6-1 CASSEGQGHSYEQYF TGTGCCAGCAGTGAAGGGCAGGGGCACTCCTACGAGCAGTACTTC
- TRBJ1-1 TRBV5-1 CASSFAEDTEAFF TGCGCCAGCAGCTTTGCCGAGGACACTGAAGCTTTCTTT
- TRBJ1-1 TRBV6-5 CASSYSSGFGGTEAFF TGTGCCAGCAGTTACTCGAGCGGGTTTGGGGGCACTGAAGCTTTCTTT
- TRBJ2-3 TRBV6-5 CASSYSLTDTQYF TGTGCCAGCAGTTACTCCCTAACTGATACGCAGTATTTT
TRBD1 TRBJ1-5 TRBV28 CASSLPDRVGQPQHF TGTGCCAGCAGTTTACCCGACAGGGTCGGCCAGCCCCAGCATTTT
TRBD2 TRBJ2-1 TRBV6-1 CASKPSGSIYNEQFF TGTGCCAGCAAGCCTAGCGGGAGCATCTACAATGAGCAGTTCTTC